This T cell receptor beta chain was sequenced during a study of regulatory T cells in long-lasting Graves disease. Overall study findings and caveats: A reduction in accuracy may have resulted from the small sample size. TRBV28, TRBJ1-2 and TRBJ2-5 were segments that persistent disease favored.

The germline gives CDR1 LNHNV, CDR2 YYDKDF (reference sequence). Trimming removed 0 bases from V and 5 bases from J, with 13 bases in between. The CDR3 loop spans 15 amino acids. The time point here: persistent/refractory GD, antithyroid drugs over 5 years with positive TRAb. The authors made the TCR library using RNA they extracted from PBMCs. Staff took approximately 8.7 milliliters of peripheral blood and put it into EDTA tubes. Construction of TCR beta libraries relied on iRepertoire HTBI primers and on Arm-PCR targeting CDR3 regions. Original data processing: Across all samples, more than 60 TRBV segments and 11 to 15 TRBJ segments were identified. TCRdb reprocessed the multiplex PCR reads via MiXCR and lists one record per CDR3 protein. TCRdb's processing, not the study's, gives the V and J calls here. Among 300,000 to 500,000 distinct CDR3 sequences listed, less than 25% were seen once. As for this clonotype: What it binds is unknown.

The sequencing used peripheral blood mononuclear cells (PBMCs), collected when the disease was refractory, from a patient treated with antithyroid drugs. The TCR was taken from a female donor with Graves disease. J is TRBJ1-2 and V is TRBV15; D possibly corresponds to TRBD1 (5 bases). The CDR3 reads CATSRDGQVGYGYTF. The DNA for the CDR3 is TGTGCCACCAGCAGAGACGGACAAGTCGGTTATGGCTACACCTTC.